These T cell receptor beta chains were read from a single sample in a study of human T cells and chemical hapten exposure. Each CDR3 protein is one row after TCRdb ran MiXCR on the RACE reads. Of 65,000 to 95,000 distinct CDR3 sequences listed, roughly 7.9% were seen once; the top ten hold about 1.7%. Sequenced input: whole blood. The receptors stem from a female donor in good health. Some clones in this sample may be carry-over from other donors' samples. Both conserved end residues are part of each CDR3. The order of the fields is V gene, J gene, clone size, D gene, CDR3 protein, CDR3 DNA. The D gene is left open where the match is weak. Where a row states a size, it is once, few, many or the class of an expanded clone; other rows omit it.

>TRBV5-5|TRBJ2-5|few|-
CASSPGQLQETQYF
TGTGCCAGCAGCCCAGGACAGCTCCAAGAGACCCAGTACTTC
>TRBV2|TRBJ1-5|-|TRBD1
CASRLDRVDQPQHF
TGTGCCAGCAGATTGGACAGGGTCGATCAGCCCCAGCATTTT
>TRBV3-1|TRBJ2-5|-|TRBD2
CASSQDPSGAETQYF
TGTGCCAGCAGCCAAGATCCAAGCGGGGCGGAGACCCAGTACTTC
>TRBV6-1|TRBJ2-7|many|TRBD2
CASSALAGAYEQYF
TGTGCCAGCAGTGCCCTAGCGGGGGCCTACGAGCAGTACTTC
>TRBV20-1|TRBJ1-6|many|TRBD1
CSARAPGQGGYSPLHF
TGCAGTGCTAGAGCGCCGGGACAGGGGGGCTATTCACCCCTCCACTTT
>TRBV6-2/TRBV6-3|TRBJ2-3|-|-
CASSYSTRDSTDTQYF
TGTGCCAGCAGTTACTCAACACGGGATAGCACAGATACGCAGTATTTT
>TRBV28|TRBJ1-1|few|-
CASSLRNLGATEAFF
TGTGCCAGCAGTCTCAGGAACCTTGGCGCCACTGAAGCTTTCTTT
>TRBV6-5|TRBJ2-5|few|TRBD1
CASSGTGQGKTQYF
TGTGCCAGCAGTGGTACGGGACAGGGGAAGACCCAGTACTTC
>TRBV2|TRBJ2-3|few|-
CASNELASFTDTQYF
TGTGCCAGCAATGAATTGGCTAGTTTTACAGATACGCAGTATTTT
>TRBV29-1|TRBJ2-2|many|-
CSVETETNTGELFF
TGCAGCGTTGAGACAGAGACGAACACCGGGGAGCTGTTTTTT
>TRBV6-6|TRBJ1-1|-|-
CASSPRVGLEAFF
TGTGCCAGCAGTCCCAGGGTTGGGCTGGAAGCTTTCTTT
>TRBV27|TRBJ2-2|few|-
CASRSYYQNTGELFF
TGTGCCAGCAGATCGTACTACCAGAACACCGGGGAGCTGTTTTTT
>TRBV12-3/TRBV12-4|TRBJ1-5|-|-
CASSLSQGLNQPQHF
TGTGCCAGCAGTTTATCGCAGGGGCTGAATCAGCCCCAGCATTTT
>TRBV12-3/TRBV12-4|TRBJ2-3|few|TRBD1
CASSLQGEVADTQYF
TGTGCCAGCAGTTTACAGGGGGAAGTGGCAGATACGCAGTATTTT
>TRBV29-1|TRBJ2-4|many|-
CSVVGVQIAKNIQYF
TGCAGCGTTGTGGGGGTCCAAATAGCCAAAAACATTCAGTACTTC
>TRBV5-4|TRBJ2-1|few|-
CASSLMTPKNIYNEQFF
TGTGCCAGCAGCCTCATGACACCCAAGAACATCTACAATGAGCAGTTCTTC
>TRBV18|TRBJ1-3|few|TRBD1
CASSLRQGEHSGNTIYF
TGTGCCAGCTCACTCCGACAGGGGGAACACTCTGGAAACACCATATATTTT